The clone carrying this T cell receptor beta chain was seen repeatedly, ten times or more. Its antigen is currently unknown. Time point specified: persistent/refractory GD, antithyroid drugs over 5 years with positive TRAb. Extracted RNA from PBMCs served as the source of the TCR library. According to the study, TCR beta libraries were built with iRepertoire HTBI primers and CDR3-region Arm-PCR. TCRdb analysed the multiplex PCR reads with MiXCR anew, one entry per CDR3 protein. The table records 400,000 or so distinct CDR3 sequences, 20% to 25% of them present only once. These data come from a study of regulatory T cells in long-lasting Graves disease. Whole-study findings and limits: Accuracy may have been reduced by the small sample size. TRBV28, TRBJ1-2 and TRBJ2-5 were segments that persistent disease favored.

The V end lost 3 bases, the J end lost 4 bases, and 7 bases lay between the germline ends. CDR1 and CDR2 (germline): SNHLY, FYNNEI. The CDR3 sequence is 12 residues long. The chain is built from TRBV2 and TRBJ2-7; D is unresolved. Sequenced material: peripheral blood mononuclear cells (PBMCs), taken when the disease was refractory, from a patient treated with antithyroid drugs. This receptor was taken from a female donor with Graves disease. CDR3 in DNA: TGTGCCAGCAGTGACGATGGTTACGAGCAGTACTTC. This encodes CASSDDGYEQYF.